The clone carrying this T cell receptor (beta chain) was detected only once. The time point was: sample taken at primary tumor resection. Whole RNA came from tumor, nontumor lung or frozen PBMC and was sequenced without being sorted. This CDR3 has 15 residues. From germline, CDR1 is KGHDR and CDR2 SFDVKD. V was shortened by 0 bases and J by 5 bases, with 10 bases between the two germline ends. The data originate from a study of spatial heterogeneity in lung cancer. TCRdb reprocessed the 5' RACE reads with MiXCR, giving one entry per CDR3 protein. The sample records fewer than 15,000 distinct CDR3 sequences, 17% being singletons.

The source of this sequence is a male donor with early-stage non-small cell lung cancer. The chain uses TRBV24-1 and TRBJ2-1, with TRBD1 as a possible D gene (6 bases). This specimen was PBMCs, taken at surgery. The CDR3: CATSDLGQGNNEQFF. CDR3 DNA sequence: TGTGCCACCAGTGATTTGGGTCAGGGGAACAATGAGCAGTTCTTC.